Following are 6 T cell receptor beta chains from one sample sequenced in a study of cytomegalovirus exposure and HLA in healthy donors. Both 60 Vbeta primers and 13 Jbeta primers went into the PCR. Assay: immunoSEQ multiplex PCR; the TCRdb copy retains only in-frame clones and omits some. This table holds 180,000 or so clones, about 79% found once. The sample consisted of PBMCs. The source is a middle-aged man in good health and CMV-seropositive.

This rearrangement joins TRBV5-1 to TRBJ1-3; no clear D. CDR3 length equals 16 residues. Trimming cost V 0 bases and J 4 bases, with 14 bases left between them. Germline assignment: CDR1 SGHRS and CDR2 YFSETQ. DNA for the CDR3: TGCGCCAGCAGCTTGGACAGCAGAAATTTCGGAAACACCATATATTTT. Translation: CASSLDSRNFGNTIYF.

This chain uses TRBV27 with TRBJ1-4, with D hard to call. The germline gives CDR1 MNHEY, CDR2 SMNVEV (reference sequence). This CDR3 has 14 amino acids. The V gene lost 2 bases and the J gene lost 5 bases, with 9 bases spanning the gap. CDR3 in DNA: TGTGCCAGCAGTTTAGGAGATGCAAATGAAAAACTGTTTTTT. Protein: CASSLGDANEKLFF. The full variable domain, completed using reference TRBV27 and TRBJ1-4, is EAQVTQNPRYLITVTGKKLTVTCSQNMNHEYMSWYRQDPGLGLRQIYYSMNVEVTDKGDVPEGYKVSRKEKRNFPLILESPSPNQTSLYFCASSLGDANEKLFFGSGTQLSVL.

This clone was counted between two and nine times. The rearrangement joins TRBV6-1 to TRBJ1-5; D gene uncertain. Trimming took off 8 bases at V and 1 base at J, with 6 bases between the two ends. The CDR3 runs to 12 residues. Germline V gives CDR1 MNHNS, CDR2 SASEGT. The CDR3: CASGRSNQPQHF. DNA of the CDR3: TGTGCCAGCGGGAGGAGCAATCAGCCCCAGCATTTT.

In DNA, the CDR3 is TGTGCCAGCAGGACGGGGGACCGCGCTGGAAAACTGTTTTTT. This sequence encodes CASRTGDRAGKLFF. This sequence joins TRBV6-5 and TRBJ1-4; the D gene is possibly TRBD1 (5 bases). CDR1 is MNHEY and CDR2 is SVGAGI in the germline V gene. The CDR3 is 14 residues long. Trimming pared 6 bases from V and 10 bases from J, leaving 18 bases between.

The J gene is TRBJ2-5, the V gene TRBV14; 7 bases are shared with TRBD1. The closer fit of TRBJ2-7 to the DNA end suggests the J call may be wrong. CDR3 size: 15 residues. CDR1 and CDR2 (germline): SGHDN, FVKESK. CDR3 protein: CASSLTGELRFEQYF. As DNA, the CDR3 is TGTGCCAGCAGCCTAACAGGGGAACTCCGTTTCGAGCAGTACTTC.

V is TRBV6-5 and J is TRBJ1-5, with TRBD1 matching 9 bases. The CDR3 is 16 amino acids. Germline V gene data show CDR1 as MNHEY and CDR2 as SVGAGI. V dropped 4 bases and J dropped 7; count of bases not matched to a gene: 11. CDR3 sequence: CASSSKQGAHTQPQHF. CDR3 DNA sequence: TGTGCCAGCAGTTCCAAACAGGGGGCGCATACCCAGCCCCAGCATTTT.